These 19 T cell receptor beta chains share one sample of origin, sequenced in a study of T-cell memory formation after mild COVID-19. TCRdb recomputed calls from the 5' RACE reads with MiXCR, one row per CDR3 protein. The repertoire includes 450,000 to 650,000 distinct CDR3 sequences, around 17% of them detected once, and around 12% sits in the top ten. The sequenced sample was PBMCs or a T cell subset sorted from them (not recorded which). These receptors all stem from an adult woman who had mild COVID-19 (a few samples of this study predate the infection). Cell type and time point are not known.

A few counts support this clonotype. The chain joins TRBV12-3 or TRBV12-4 to TRBJ1-1; a weak D match, TRBD1 (5 bases). The V gene lost 0 bases and the J gene lost 2 bases, with 10 bases spanning the gap. The CDR3 spans 15 residues. CDR3 nucleotides: TGTGCCAGCAGTTTAGCCGGGGCCGGCAACACTGAAGCTTTCTTT. Its protein is CASSLAGAGNTEAFF.

The gene calls are TRBV6-1 and TRBJ2-7; TRBD2 is a possible D gene (5 bases). Trimming removed 6 bases from V and 1 base from J, with 10 bases in between. The CDR3 is 13 amino acids. CDR1 is MNHNS, CDR2 SASEGT, per germline. Written as DNA, the CDR3 is TGTGCCAGCAGCGCCGGGGAGTCCTACGAGCAGTACTTC. Amino acid sequence: CASSAGESYEQYF.

A note on this clonotype: A much bigger clone sits one base away, suggesting this may be a read error. This chain connects TRBV6-5 to TRBJ2-5; possible D gene TRBD2, 6 bases. With 6 bases removed from V and 9 bases from J, the gap between germline ends came to 14 bases. Germline V lookup: CDR1 MNHEY, CDR2 SVGAGI. This CDR3 has 12 amino acids. The chain's CDR3 is CASSRWGESQYF. The CDR3 nucleotides are TGTGCCAGCAGCAGGTGGGGGGAGTCCCAGTACTTC.

This clonotype has just a few counts. The CDR3 DNA is TGTGCCAGCAGTTCGGGACTAGCGGGAGGGCCGTCCATGTTCGATGAGCAGTTCTTC. Residues: CASSSGLAGGPSMFDEQFF. The chain carries TRBV6-2 or TRBV6-3 and TRBJ2-1; 16 nucleotides match TRBD2. Germline V gives CDR1 MNHEY, CDR2 SVGEGT. The J segment lost 8 bases and the V segment lost 4 bases, leaving 14 bases of the junction unmatched. This CDR3 region has 19 residues.

The rearrangement uses TRBV6-5 and TRBJ1-3; a possible D gene is TRBD1 (6 bases). Trimming stripped 6 bases from V and 0 bases from J, with 12 bases between. Germline CDR1 reads MNHEY; CDR2 reads SVGAGI. The CDR3 consists of 15 residues. This CDR3 reads CASSSTGHSGNTIYF. The CDR3 DNA reads TGTGCCAGCAGCTCGACAGGCCACTCTGGAAACACCATATATTTT.

This clonotype was seen more than once but under ten times. V is TRBV9 and J is TRBJ2-7, with 7 bases matching TRBD2. Germline V gene lookup returns CDR1 SGDLS and CDR2 YYNGEE. V was clipped by 0 bases and J by 6 bases; unmatched bases: 0. The CDR3 sequence is 12 residues long. The CDR3 sequence is CASSVGGGEQYF. CDR3 bases: TGTGCCAGCAGCGTAGGGGGGGGCGAGCAGTACTTC.

This clonotype was detected a few times. The chain carries TRBV6-5 and TRBJ2-1, with TRBD2 matching 8 bases. V was clipped by 3 bases and J by 2 bases; unmatched bases: 3. Germline CDR1 and CDR2: MNHEY and SVGAGI. The CDR3 has 15 amino acids. CDR3 DNA: TGTGCCAGCAGTTATAGCGGGGTCCCCTACAATGAGCAGTTCTTC. This sequence encodes CASSYSGVPYNEQFF.

This clonotype has more than one count but fewer than ten. The gene calls are TRBV14 and TRBJ2-5; weak D call: TRBD2 (6 bases). V gave up 2 bases and J gave up 5 bases, with 15 bases separating them. The CDR3 runs to 15 residues. CDR1 is SGHDN, CDR2 FVKESK, per germline. This chain's CDR3 is CASSQQVGRGETQYF. CDR3 DNA: TGTGCCAGCAGCCAACAAGTCGGGAGAGGGGAGACCCAGTACTTC.

The chain carries TRBV2 and TRBJ2-7; possibly TRBD2 for D (6 bases). Trimming left V 8 bases short and J 0 bases short, with 8 bases between. The CDR3 is 12 residues long. From germline, CDR1 is SNHLY and CDR2 FYNNEI. The CDR3: CASGGSSYEQYF. In nucleotides, the CDR3 is TGTGCCAGCGGGGGGTCCTCCTACGAGCAGTACTTC.

The count of this clonotype is one. This sequence joins TRBV6-5 and TRBJ2-5, with D perhaps matching TRBD1 or TRBD2 (5 bases each). The CDR3 covers 13 residues. The V end lost 2 bases, the J end lost 10 bases, and 14 bases lay between the germline ends. Germline assignment: CDR1 MNHEY and CDR2 SVGAGI. CDR3: CASSYPGTGNQYF. The CDR3 coding sequence is TGTGCCAGCAGTTACCCCGGGACCGGGAACCAGTACTTC.

This chain connects TRBV12-3 or TRBV12-4 to TRBJ2-3, with D possibly TRBD2 on 5 matching bases. Trimming took off 6 bases at V and 2 bases at J, with 15 bases between the two ends. This CDR3 has 15 residues. The DNA of the CDR3 is TGTGCCAGCAGATCATCTAGCTATAACACAGATACGCAGTATTTT. As protein: CASRSSSYNTDTQYF.

J is TRBJ2-2 and V is TRBV4-2; no reliable D call. Germline CDR1 is LGHNA and CDR2 is YNFKEQ. CDR3 length: 16 amino acids. Trimming took off 0 bases at V and 0 bases at J, with 8 bases between the two ends. The CDR3 coding sequence is TGTGCCAGCAGCCAAGATCCCGGAACGAACACCGGGGAGCTGTTTTTT. Translating gives CASSQDPGTNTGELFF.

The table lists this clonotype with many counts. The rearrangement links TRBV4-2 to TRBJ2-7; weak D call: TRBD2 (6 bases). The V end lost 5 bases, the J end lost 3 bases, and 20 bases lay between the germline ends. This CDR3 is 16 amino acids long. Germline-derived CDR1 and CDR2 are LGHNA and YNFKEQ. CDR3 residues: CASSGARRDRGYEQYF. The DNA of the CDR3 is TGTGCCAGCAGCGGGGCTAGGCGGGATAGGGGCTACGAGCAGTACTTC.

The table lists this clonotype with a few counts. The chain recombines TRBV29-1 with TRBJ2-7; TRBD1 matches 8 bases. CDR1 is SQVTM, CDR2 ANQGSEA, per germline. Germline trimming cut 4 bases from V and 4 bases from J; bases unmatched to any gene: 6. This CDR3 is built from 13 residues. Written as DNA, the CDR3 is TGCAGCGTTGTCCGGCAGGGGGCTTACGAGCAGTACTTC. It is translated as CSVVRQGAYEQYF.

Ten or more counts support this clonotype. At one end the junction does not follow the germline gene, possibly because of a read error. The chain uses TRBV5-1 and TRBJ1-5; D is possibly TRBD1 (6 bases). CDR1 is SGHRS, CDR2 YFSETQ, per germline. The CDR3 is 14 amino acids. The CDR3, as DNA: TGTGCCAGCAGCTTAGGGGGTAGCAATCAGCCCCAGCATTTT. Translated, it gives CASSLGGSNQPQHF.

Only a few counts were recorded for this clonotype. V gene TRBV7-8 combines with J gene TRBJ2-4; D possibly corresponds to TRBD2 (5 bases). Germline V lookup: CDR1 SGHVS, CDR2 FQNEAQ. V was pared by 5 bases and J by 3 bases, with 11 bases between. This CDR3 region has 14 residues. The CDR3 nucleotides read TGTGCCAGCAGCGATGCGGGCGGCAAAAACATTCAGTACTTC. Protein: CASSDAGGKNIQYF.

The chain employs TRBV20-1 and TRBJ2-1; no clear D. CDR1 is DFQATT, CDR2 SNEGSKA, per germline (reference sequence). Trimming pared 3 bases from V and 5 bases from J, leaving 8 bases between. This CDR3 is 12 amino acids long. As DNA, the CDR3 is TGCAGTGCTAGTAGAGGAGACAATGAGCAGTTCTTC. It specifies CSASRGDNEQFF.

The V call is TRBV3-1, the J call TRBJ2-7; D unclear. The V and J ends lost 1 base and 4 bases respectively, with 11 bases between them. The CDR3 has 14 amino acids. CDR1 and CDR2 from the germline V gene are LGHDT and YNNKEL (reference sequence). This CDR3 is CASSQVSRLYEQYF. The CDR3 DNA follows: TGTGCCAGCAGCCAAGTGAGCCGGCTGTACGAGCAGTACTTC.

This clonotype occurred a few times. The chain employs TRBV13 and TRBJ2-5, with a tentative D call TRBD2 (6 bases). From germline, CDR1 is PRHDT and CDR2 FYEKMQ (reference sequence). The CDR3 runs to 15 residues. Between the trimmed V and J ends, which lost 4 bases and 5 bases, there was a span of 17 bases. CDR3 sequence: CASSSQGLGGETQYF. CDR3 nucleotide sequence: TGTGCCAGCAGCTCCCAGGGACTCGGAGGGGAGACCCAGTACTTC.